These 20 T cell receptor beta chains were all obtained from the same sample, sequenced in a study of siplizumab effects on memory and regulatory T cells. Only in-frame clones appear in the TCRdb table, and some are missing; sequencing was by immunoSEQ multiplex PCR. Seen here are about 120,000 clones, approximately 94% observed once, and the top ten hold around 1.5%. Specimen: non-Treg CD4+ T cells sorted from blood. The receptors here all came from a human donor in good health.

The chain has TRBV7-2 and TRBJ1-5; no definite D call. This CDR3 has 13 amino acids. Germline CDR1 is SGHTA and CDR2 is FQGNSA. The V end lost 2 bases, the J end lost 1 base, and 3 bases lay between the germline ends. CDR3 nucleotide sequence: TGTGCCAGCAGCTTACGGAGCAATCAGCCCCAGCATTTT. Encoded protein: CASSLRSNQPQHF.

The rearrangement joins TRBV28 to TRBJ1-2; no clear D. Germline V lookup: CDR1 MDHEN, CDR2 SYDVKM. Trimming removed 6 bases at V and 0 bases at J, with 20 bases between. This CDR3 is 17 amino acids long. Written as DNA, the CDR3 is TGTGCCAGCAGCCGCCCGTTCCCGCAAGACTCTAACTATGGCTACACCTTC. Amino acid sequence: CASSRPFPQDSNYGYTF.

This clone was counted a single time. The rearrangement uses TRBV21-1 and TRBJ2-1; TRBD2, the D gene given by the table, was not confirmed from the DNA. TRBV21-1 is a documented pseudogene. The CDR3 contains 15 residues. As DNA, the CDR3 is TGTGCCAGCAGCACCCCCCGAGGTAAGTACAATGAGCAGTTCTTC. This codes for CASSTPRGKYNEQFF.

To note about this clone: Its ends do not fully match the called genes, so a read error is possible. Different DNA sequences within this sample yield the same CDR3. The CDR3 region has the DNA TGCGCCAGCAGCCAAGATGGTCAGCTCAATACTCAGTATTTT. Amino acid sequence: CASSQDGQLNTQYF. The chain employs TRBV4-1 and TRBJ2-3; no firm D call. The CDR3 totals 14 residues. Germline CDR1 MGHRA, CDR2 YSYEKL.

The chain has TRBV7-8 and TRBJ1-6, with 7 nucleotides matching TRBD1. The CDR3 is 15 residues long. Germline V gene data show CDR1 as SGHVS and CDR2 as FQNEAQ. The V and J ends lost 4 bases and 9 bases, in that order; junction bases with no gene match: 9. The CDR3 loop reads CASSSVDRVGSPLHF. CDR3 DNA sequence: TGTGCCAGCAGCTCCGTTGACAGGGTTGGTTCACCCCTCCACTTT.

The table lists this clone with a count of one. The CDR3 DNA reads TGCGCCAGCAGCTATCCGGGCCCCTCTGGGGCCAACGTCCTGACTTTC. Translating it yields CASSYPGPSGANVLTF. The V call is TRBV5-1, the J call TRBJ2-6; D is unresolved. Trimming removed 3 bases from V and 0 bases from J, with 10 bases in between. This CDR3 has 16 residues. Germline V gene data show CDR1 as SGHRS and CDR2 as YFSETQ.

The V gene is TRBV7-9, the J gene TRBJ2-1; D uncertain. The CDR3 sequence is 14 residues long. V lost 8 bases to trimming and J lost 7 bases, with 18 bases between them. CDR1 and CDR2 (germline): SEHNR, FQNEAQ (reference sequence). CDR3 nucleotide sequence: TGTGCCAGCGTAGTAGGGAACCAGGCGAATGAGCAGTTCTTC. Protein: CASVVGNQANEQFF. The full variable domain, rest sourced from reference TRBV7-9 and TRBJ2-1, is DTGVSQNPRHKITKRGQNVTFRCDPISEHNRLYWYRQTLGQGPEFLTYFQNEAQLEKSRLLSDRFSAERPKGSFSTLEIQRTEQGDSAMYLCASVVGNQANEQFFGPGTRLTVL.

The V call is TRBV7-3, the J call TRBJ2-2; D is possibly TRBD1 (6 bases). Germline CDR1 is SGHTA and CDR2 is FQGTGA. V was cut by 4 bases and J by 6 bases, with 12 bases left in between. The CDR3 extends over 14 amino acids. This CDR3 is CASSSLGGAGELFF. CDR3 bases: TGTGCCAGCAGCTCCCTTGGGGGCGCCGGGGAGCTGTTTTTT.

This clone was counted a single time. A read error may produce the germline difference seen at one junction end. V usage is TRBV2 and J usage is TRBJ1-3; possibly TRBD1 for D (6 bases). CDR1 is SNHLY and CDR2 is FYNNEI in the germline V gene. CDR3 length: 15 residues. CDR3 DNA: TGTGCCAGCAGTGAAAAAATCGCCCAGGGGAGTCGACCTAATTTT. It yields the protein CASSEKIAQGSRPNF.

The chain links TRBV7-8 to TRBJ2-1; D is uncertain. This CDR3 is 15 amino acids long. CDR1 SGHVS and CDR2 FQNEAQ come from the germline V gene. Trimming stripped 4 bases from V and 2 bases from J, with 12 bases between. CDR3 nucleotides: TGTGCCAGCAGCTCGGATGACGGTCCCTACAATGAGCAGTTCTTC. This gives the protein CASSSDDGPYNEQFF.

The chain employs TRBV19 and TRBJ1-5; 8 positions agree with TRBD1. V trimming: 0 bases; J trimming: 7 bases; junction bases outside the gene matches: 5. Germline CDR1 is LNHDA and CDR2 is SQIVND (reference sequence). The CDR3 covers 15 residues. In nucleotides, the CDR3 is TGTGCCAGTAGTATAGATGGACAGGGATTACAGCCCCAGCATTTT. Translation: CASSIDGQGLQPQHF.

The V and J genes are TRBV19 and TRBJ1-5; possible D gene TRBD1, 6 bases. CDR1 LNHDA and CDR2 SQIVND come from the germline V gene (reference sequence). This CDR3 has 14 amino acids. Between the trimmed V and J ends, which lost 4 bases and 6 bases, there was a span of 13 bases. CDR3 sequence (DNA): TGTGCCAGTAGTAGTTTGGGGGCGGGTCAGCCCCAGCATTTT. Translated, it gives CASSSLGAGQPQHF.

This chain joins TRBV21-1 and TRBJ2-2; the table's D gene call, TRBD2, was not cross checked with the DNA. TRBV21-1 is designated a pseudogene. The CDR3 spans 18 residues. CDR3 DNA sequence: TGTGCCAGCAGCAACTCCGGGGGTGGCATTATGAACACCGGGGAGCTGTTTTTT. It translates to CASSNSGGGIMNTGELFF.

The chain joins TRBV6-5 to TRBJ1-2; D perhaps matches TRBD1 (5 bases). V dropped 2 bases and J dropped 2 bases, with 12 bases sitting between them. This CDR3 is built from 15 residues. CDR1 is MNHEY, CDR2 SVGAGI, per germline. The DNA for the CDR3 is TGTGCCAGCAGTTACACTGGGACGGTGAACTATGGCTACACCTTC. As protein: CASSYTGTVNYGYTF.

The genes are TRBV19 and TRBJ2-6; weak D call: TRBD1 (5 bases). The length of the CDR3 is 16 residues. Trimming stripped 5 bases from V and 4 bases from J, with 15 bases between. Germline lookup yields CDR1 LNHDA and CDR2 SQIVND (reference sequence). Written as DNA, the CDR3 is TGTGCCAGTAGTTCCCAGGGTTCTCCCGGGGCCAACGTCCTGACTTTC. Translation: CASSSQGSPGANVLTF.

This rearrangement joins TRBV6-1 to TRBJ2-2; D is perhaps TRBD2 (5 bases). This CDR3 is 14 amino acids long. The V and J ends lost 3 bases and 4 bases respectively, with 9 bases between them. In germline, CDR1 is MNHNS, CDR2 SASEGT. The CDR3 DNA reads TGTGCCAGCAGTGAGCAGCGGTCCACCGGGGAGCTGTTTTTT. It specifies CASSEQRSTGELFF.

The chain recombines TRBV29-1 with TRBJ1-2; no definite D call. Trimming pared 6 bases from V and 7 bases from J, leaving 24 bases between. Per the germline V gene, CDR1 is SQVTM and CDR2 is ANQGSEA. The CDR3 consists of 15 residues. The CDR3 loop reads CSVGKEAPVVPGYTF. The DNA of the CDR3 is TGCAGCGTCGGCAAAGAGGCCCCCGTAGTACCTGGCTACACCTTC.

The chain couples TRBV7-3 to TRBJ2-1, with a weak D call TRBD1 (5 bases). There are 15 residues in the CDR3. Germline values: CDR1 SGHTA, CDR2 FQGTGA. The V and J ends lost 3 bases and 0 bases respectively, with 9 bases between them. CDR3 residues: CASSFDRSSYNEQFF. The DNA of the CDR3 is TGTGCCAGCAGCTTCGACAGAAGCTCCTACAATGAGCAGTTCTTC.

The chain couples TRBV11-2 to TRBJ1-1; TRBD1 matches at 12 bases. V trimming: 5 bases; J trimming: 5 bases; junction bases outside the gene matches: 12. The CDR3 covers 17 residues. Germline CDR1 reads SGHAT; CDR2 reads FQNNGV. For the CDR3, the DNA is TGTGCCAGCAGCCCCTCGGGACAGGGGGCGATGCGGACTGAAGCTTTCTTT. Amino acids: CASSPSGQGAMRTEAFF.

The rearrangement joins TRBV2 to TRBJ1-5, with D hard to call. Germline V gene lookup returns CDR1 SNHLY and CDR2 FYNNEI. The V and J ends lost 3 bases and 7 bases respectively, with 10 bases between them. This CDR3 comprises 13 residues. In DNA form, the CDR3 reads TGTGCCAGCAGTGACGCGGGTTTGCAGCCCCAGCATTTT. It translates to CASSDAGLQPQHF.